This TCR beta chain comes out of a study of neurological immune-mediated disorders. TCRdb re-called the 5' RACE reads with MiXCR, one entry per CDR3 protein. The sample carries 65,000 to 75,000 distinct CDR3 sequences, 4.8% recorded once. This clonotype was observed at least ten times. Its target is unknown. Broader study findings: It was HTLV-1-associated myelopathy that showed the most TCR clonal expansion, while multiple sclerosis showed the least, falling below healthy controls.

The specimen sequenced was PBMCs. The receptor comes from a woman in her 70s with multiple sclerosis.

Written as DNA, the CDR3 is TGCGCCAGCAACCACAGGGGGCAGCCTGCTAGCACAGATACGCAGTATTTT. Translated, it gives CASNHRGQPASTDTQYF. The gene calls are TRBV4-3 and TRBJ2-3; 9 nucleotides align to TRBD1. The CDR3 length is 17 residues. The germline V gene encodes CDR1 LGHNA and CDR2 YSLEER. V shed 7 bases and J 0 bases; nucleotides not matched to a gene: 11.